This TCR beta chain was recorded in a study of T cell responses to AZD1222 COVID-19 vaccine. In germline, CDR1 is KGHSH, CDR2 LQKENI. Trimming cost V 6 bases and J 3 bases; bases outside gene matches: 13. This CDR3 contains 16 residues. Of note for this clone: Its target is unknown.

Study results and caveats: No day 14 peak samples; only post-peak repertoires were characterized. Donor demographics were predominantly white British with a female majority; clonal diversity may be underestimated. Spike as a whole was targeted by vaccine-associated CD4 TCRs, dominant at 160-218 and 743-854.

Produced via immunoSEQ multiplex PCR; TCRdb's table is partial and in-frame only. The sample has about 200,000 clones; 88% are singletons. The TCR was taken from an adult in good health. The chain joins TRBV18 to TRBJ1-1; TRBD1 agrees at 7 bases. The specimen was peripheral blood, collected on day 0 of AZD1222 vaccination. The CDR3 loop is CASSRQGKGRHTEAFF. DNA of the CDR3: TGTGCCAGCTCCAGACAGGGTAAAGGAAGGCACACTGAAGCTTTCTTT.